The entry below gives a single TCR beta chain sequence along with its context. Antigen unknown. V was shortened by 3 bases and J by 0 bases, with 14 bases between the two germline ends. Germline CDR1 is KGHSH and CDR2 is LQKENI. This CDR3 is built from 16 residues. The data derive from a study of cytomegalovirus exposure and HLA in healthy donors. Study in general: In terms of ancestry, the Caucasian-associated cluster contained roughly 81% of the approximately 400 genotyped donors. Study-level findings and limits: Of the V segments, some could not be distinguished, including TRBV6-2 and TRBV6-3, and were excluded. A list of roughly 180 TCR beta chains associated with cytomegalovirus was given.

All the people who gave samples were healthy bone marrow donors. PCR was performed using 60 Vbeta and 13 Jbeta primers. Profiling relied on immunoSEQ multiplex PCR, and the TCRdb table lists in-frame clones only, not all of them. The sample lists 150,000 to 250,000 clones; roughly four fifths were seen once. The rearrangement joins TRBV18 to TRBJ1-1; D uncertain. This TCR derives from a woman aged 50 to 65 in good health and CMV-seropositive. Sample: PBMCs. This CDR3 is CASSPRSSTLNTEAFF. CDR3 DNA: TGTGCCAGCTCACCTCGCAGTTCAACCTTGAACACTGAAGCTTTCTTT.